The entry that follows covers one T cell receptor (beta chain) sequence. Its antigen remains unidentified. Germline values: CDR1 MNHEY, CDR2 SVGAGI. Trimming stripped 9 bases from V and 1 base from J, with 13 bases between. The CDR3 is made up of 13 amino acids. Only in-frame clones appear in the TCRdb table, and some are missing; sequencing was by immunoSEQ multiplex PCR. The sample consists of more than 15,000 clones, less than 90% of them appearing once. The data derive from a study of T cell responses to AZD1222 COVID-19 vaccine. Study-level results: Baseline antibody screening turned up just six seropositive AZD1222 recipients.

This sample comprised peripheral blood, obtained 28 days after the second AZD1222 dose. The TCR comes from an adult who received the AZD1222 COVID-19 vaccine. The chain has TRBV6-5 and TRBJ2-7; TRBD1 might be the D (5 bases). CDR3 sequence (DNA): TGTGCCAGGAGACAGAAAGATTCCTACGAGCAGTACTTC. Translated, it gives CARRQKDSYEQYF.